Listed here are 27 T cell receptor beta chains from one sample, sequenced in a study of CXCR3-negative and CXCR3-positive naive CD8 T cells. It was by 5' RACE with UMI labels that the TRB cDNA libraries were prepared. TCRdb re-called the 5' RACE reads and gives one entry per CDR3 protein, without DNA. The record lists around 56,000 distinct CDR3 sequences, of which the ten most abundant hold approximately 0.43%. Sequences were obtained from naive CXCR3- CD8+ T cells from blood. Subset of the sample: CD45RO-CCR7+CD27+CD95- naive CD8+ T cells lacking CXCR3 (TNR3-). The origin of the receptors is a human donor in good health. Some clones in this sample may be carry-over from other donors' samples.

The chain carries TRBV21-1 and TRBJ2-7; checking the TCRdb D call of TRBD1 is not possible without DNA. TRBV21-1 is shown as a pseudogene. The CDR3 consists of 18 residues. The chain's CDR3 is CASSIRPGQGKETYEQYF.

The rearrangement links TRBV25-1 to TRBJ2-5; TCRdb's D call of TRBD1 is untestable without DNA. This CDR3 has 14 residues. From germline, CDR1 is MGHDK and CDR2 SYGVNS. CDR3 protein: CASSEGQGGETQYF.

This sequence joins TRBV5-1 and TRBJ1-1; the D gene TCRdb calls, TRBD1, cannot be checked with no DNA. The V gene's germline CDR1 is SGHRS and CDR2 YFSETQ. CDR3 length: 16 residues. The CDR3: CASSLDGQGNYHEAFF.

The J gene is TRBJ2-1, the V gene TRBV5-1; TCRdb's D call, TRBD2, is unchecked because there is no DNA. The CDR3 spans 14 residues. Germline CDR1 reads SGHRS; CDR2 reads YFSETQ. The CDR3 sequence: CASSLQGRANEQFF.

The chain has TRBV3-1 and TRBJ2-1; TCRdb's D call, TRBD2, is unchecked because there is no DNA. Germline lookup yields CDR1 LGHDT and CDR2 YNNKEL (reference sequence). This CDR3 region has 18 residues. The CDR3 sequence: CASSQDGQPGLASNEQFF.

The V call is TRBV29-1, the J call TRBJ2-3; no DNA is available, so the TRBD1 call from TCRdb remains unchecked. The CDR3 is made up of 14 amino acids. Germline V CDR1 and CDR2: SQVTM, ANQGSEA. Here the CDR3 reads CSVDGDRITDTQYF.

This chain joins TRBV16 and TRBJ2-7; lacking DNA, the TRBD1 call made by TCRdb goes unchecked. The CDR3 is 14 amino acids. Germline CDR1 reads KGHSY; CDR2 reads FQNENV. CDR3 in amino acids: CASSPSGTEYEQYF.

The genes are TRBV4-1 and TRBJ2-1; TCRdb's D call of TRBD2 is untestable without DNA. CDR1 and CDR2 from the germline V gene are MGHRA and YSYEKL. The CDR3 has 15 residues. The CDR3 reads CASSQGPSGGHEQFF.

The V and J genes are TRBV7-2 and TRBJ2-5; without DNA, the TCRdb call of TRBD2 cannot be checked. Germline V gene lookup returns CDR1 SGHTA and CDR2 FQGNSA. The CDR3 extends over 19 amino acids. The CDR3 is CASSLAWTSGGRGEETQYF.

The rearrangement joins TRBV29-1 to TRBJ2-7. The germline gives CDR1 SQVTM, CDR2 ANQGSEA. This CDR3 is 11 amino acids long. The CDR3 protein is CSVRGSYEQYF.

The chain couples TRBV29-1 to TRBJ2-1; TCRdb's D gene call, TRBD2, goes unchecked for lack of DNA. Germline values: CDR1 SQVTM, CDR2 ANQGSEA. The CDR3 totals 12 residues. The CDR3 here is CSVLTSGSEQFF.

The V call is TRBV20-1, the J call TRBJ2-7. Germline-derived CDR1 and CDR2 are DFQATT and SNEGSKA (reference sequence). The CDR3 length is 13 residues. The CDR3 protein is CSARVDLSYEQYF.

The chain combines TRBV20-1 with TRBJ2-7; there is no DNA to check the TCRdb D call of TRBD1. The CDR3 runs to 14 residues. The germline CDR1 and CDR2 sequences are DFQATT and SNEGSKA (reference sequence). CDR3 residues: CSARPGQGFYEQYF.

The CDR3 here is CASSGWDSLKETQYF. This chain links TRBV19 with TRBJ2-5; TCRdb outputs TRBD1, but without DNA this stays unchecked. Germline values: CDR1 LNHDA, CDR2 SQIVND (reference sequence). CDR3 length: 15 residues.

The chain employs TRBV7-3 and TRBJ2-7. Per the germline V gene, CDR1 is SGHTA and CDR2 is FQGTGA. The CDR3 is 14 residues long. The CDR3 region is CASSLMAGSYEQYF. Using reference TRBV7-3 and TRBJ2-7 for the parts outside the CDR3, the full variable domain is GAGVSQTPSNKVTEKGKYVELRCDPISGHTALYWYRQSLGQGPEFLIYFQGTGAADDSGLPNDRFFAVRPEGSVSTLKIQRTERGDSAVYLCASSLMAGSYEQYFGPGTRLTVT.

The chain carries TRBV5-1 and TRBJ2-5; there is no DNA to check the TCRdb D call of TRBD1. CDR3 length: 14 amino acids. The germline V gene encodes CDR1 SGHRS and CDR2 YFSETQ. Here the CDR3 reads CASSLDRGQETQYF. Full variable domain (rest looked up from reference TRBV5-1 and TRBJ2-5): KAGVTQTPRYLIKTRGQQVTLSCSPISGHRSVSWYQQTPGQGLQFLFEYFSETQRNKGNFPGRFSGRQFSNSRSEMNVSTLELGDSALYLCASSLDRGQETQYFGPGTRLLVL.

The V call is TRBV11-2, the J call TRBJ2-1. The CDR3 covers 13 residues. The germline V gene has CDR1 SGHAT and CDR2 FQNNGV. This chain's CDR3 is CASSSLYWAEQFF.

The CDR3 spells CSAPGVFPYEQYF. The V call is TRBV20-1, the J call TRBJ2-7; TCRdb selects TRBD1, and the lack of DNA leaves this call unchecked. This CDR3 contains 13 residues. The V gene's germline CDR1 is DFQATT and CDR2 SNEGSKA (reference sequence).

This rearrangement joins TRBV30 to TRBJ1-2. CDR3 size: 12 residues. Germline loops: CDR1 GTSNPN, CDR2 SVGIG (reference sequence). The CDR3 loop is CAWGQDNYGYTF.

This chain joins TRBV20-1 and TRBJ2-3. This CDR3 is built from 15 residues. Germline CDR1 is DFQATT and CDR2 is SNEGSKA (reference sequence). CDR3 region: CSARVDLPGTDTQYF.

The chain couples TRBV12-3 or TRBV12-4 to TRBJ2-5; TCRdb calls TRBD1, which cannot be checked without DNA. The CDR3 is 12 amino acids. CDR3 in amino acids: CASRGLQETQYF.

The rearrangement links TRBV14 to TRBJ2-7; TCRdb returns TRBD2, unconfirmable since there is no DNA. The CDR3 spans 16 residues. CDR1 is SGHDN, CDR2 FVKESK, per germline. CDR3 amino acids: CASSQHSRGLSYEQYF.

The chain links TRBV20-1 to TRBJ2-1. The germline V gene has CDR1 DFQATT and CDR2 SNEGSKA (reference sequence). CDR3 length equals 14 residues. This CDR3 reads CSGLPPSSYNEQFF.

The chain uses TRBV29-1 and TRBJ1-4. Germline V gene data show CDR1 as SQVTM and CDR2 as ANQGSEA. The length of the CDR3 is 14 residues. The CDR3 loop reads CSVSDGGVNEKLFF.

The gene calls are TRBV7-2 and TRBJ2-1; the D call from TCRdb, TRBD2, cannot be confirmed without DNA. This CDR3 has 18 amino acids. CDR1 is SGHTA and CDR2 is FQGNSA in the germline V gene. CDR3 loop: CASSLVTASGGLNNEQFF. The entire variable domain, with the rest obtained from reference TRBV7-2 and TRBJ2-1, is as follows: GAGVSQSPSNKVTEKGKDVELRCDPISGHTALYWYRQSLGQGLEFLIYFQGNSAPDKSGLPSDRFSAERTGGSVSTLTIQRTQQEDSAVYLCASSLVTASGGLNNEQFFGPGTRLTVL.

J is TRBJ1-2 and V is TRBV7-9; TCRdb's D gene call, TRBD1, goes unchecked for lack of DNA. The CDR3 extends over 16 amino acids. The germline CDR1 and CDR2 sequences are SEHNR and FQNEAQ (reference sequence). The CDR3: CASSLGTVRPNYGYTF. Full variable domain (missing parts from reference TRBV7-9 and TRBJ1-2): DTGVSQNPRHKITKRGQNVTFRCDPISEHNRLYWYRQTLGQGPEFLTYFQNEAQLEKSRLLSDRFSAERPKGSFSTLEIQRTEQGDSAMYLCASSLGTVRPNYGYTFGSGTRLTVV.

The rearrangement links TRBV7-8 to TRBJ2-1; TCRdb gives TRBD2 as the D gene, but with no DNA this cannot be confirmed. Germline loops: CDR1 SGHVS, CDR2 FQNEAQ. The CDR3 sequence is 18 residues long. The CDR3 loop reads CASSLTGTSRRLDNEQFF.